This TCR beta chain was retrieved from a study of cytomegalovirus exposure and HLA in healthy donors. Primers: 60 Vbeta forward and 13 Jbeta reverse. Produced via immunoSEQ multiplex PCR; TCRdb's table is partial and in-frame only. The repertoire holds over 120,000 clones, with around 72% as singletons. The source material was PBMCs. The clonotype was recovered from a man aged 18 to 30 in good health and CMV-seropositive.

The CDR3 DNA reads TGTGCCAGCAGCTTACCGGCGGGGGTGACAGATACGCAGTATTTT. Amino acid sequence: CASSLPAGVTDTQYF. The gene calls are TRBV7-2 and TRBJ2-3; 7 nucleotides agree with TRBD2. The germline CDR1 and CDR2 sequences are SGHTA and FQGNSA. Trimming took 2 bases from V and 3 from J; bases not matched to a gene: 5. The CDR3 consists of 15 residues.